This is a list of T cell receptor beta chains from one sample in a study of shared T cell receptors in the human thymus. Method: immunoSEQ multiplex PCR; TCRdb's copy keeps in-frame clones and lacks some. The data contain around 730,000 clones, roughly 85% of them seen just once; the ten biggest clones take up around 0.01%. These same data were also listed under a study on human thymus T cells.

The specimen sequenced was thymocytes. These receptors were collected from a girl under two years old with a congenital heart defect. Each CDR3 is given with its conserved first and last residue. Fields, in order: clone size, V gene, J gene, D gene, CDR3 protein, CDR3 DNA. A D gene is named only where the DNA matches it firmly. Clone size is not always given. Where it is, it says once, few, many or a class for expanded clones.

size: NA; V: TRBV27; J: TRBJ1-4; D: TRBD1; CDR3: CASSLSNGQGREKLFF; DNA: TGTGCCAGCAGTTTATCGAATGGACAGGGTCGGGAAAAACTGTTTTTT
size: NA; V: TRBV23-1; J: TRBJ1-1; D: NA; CDR3: CASSPQGQTPNTEAFF; DNA: TGCGCCAGCAGTCCCCAGGGGCAGACACCTAACACTGAAGCTTTCTTT
size: NA; V: TRBV27; J: TRBJ2-7; D: NA; CDR3: CASPNFRDNLYEQYF; DNA: TGTGCCAGCCCTAATTTCCGGGACAACCTCTACGAGCAGTACTTC
size: NA; V: TRBV5-5; J: TRBJ1-6; D: NA; CDR3: CASSRHWRVDEYNSPLHF; DNA: TGTGCCAGCAGCCGACATTGGAGGGTTGATGAGTATAATTCACCCCTCCACTTT
size: NA; V: TRBV2; J: TRBJ2-1; D: TRBD2; CDR3: CASSQRLAGGRDNEQFF; DNA: TGTGCCAGCAGTCAAAGACTAGCGGGGGGCCGGGACAATGAGCAGTTCTTC
size: NA; V: TRBV5-8; J: TRBJ1-3; D: TRBD1; CDR3: CASSLGQGARSGNTIYF; DNA: TGTGCCAGCAGCCTAGGACAGGGGGCCAGATCTGGAAACACCATATATTTT
size: NA; V: TRBV5-6; J: TRBJ1-4; D: NA; CDR3: CASSLGGNHDSNEKLFF; DNA: TGTGCCAGCAGCTTGGGAGGGAACCATGACTCTAATGAAAAACTGTTTTTT
size: NA; V: TRBV7-3; J: TRBJ1-1; D: NA; CDR3: CASRVGGMNTEAFF; DNA: TGTGCCAGCAGAGTGGGGGGGATGAACACTGAAGCTTTCTTT
size: NA; V: TRBV5-6; J: TRBJ2-3; D: TRBD2; CDR3: CASSFRLAGPHTDTQYF; DNA: TGTGCCAGCAGCTTCCGACTAGCGGGGCCCCACACAGATACGCAGTATTTT
size: NA; V: TRBV28; J: TRBJ1-2; D: NA; CDR3: CASSLPPRSFSNSHGYTF; DNA: TGTGCCAGCTCCCTCCCCCCGCGATCGTTCTCTAATAGTCATGGCTACACCTTC
size: NA; V: TRBV28; J: TRBJ1-5; D: TRBD1; CDR3: CASIPSPGQGARGSNQPQHF; DNA: TGTGCCAGCATCCCTTCCCCGGGACAGGGGGCGCGAGGTAGCAATCAGCCCCAGCATTTT
size: NA; V: TRBV27; J: TRBJ1-5; D: TRBD1; CDR3: CASSTRGREEPQHF; DNA: TGTGCCAGCAGTACAAGGGGGCGCGAGGAGCCCCAGCATTTT
size: NA; V: TRBV9; J: TRBJ1-2; D: NA; CDR3: CASSGLNSGYGYTF; DNA: TGTGCCAGCAGCGGCCTCAATTCAGGGTATGGCTACACCTTC
size: NA; V: TRBV29-1; J: TRBJ1-1; D: TRBD1; CDR3: CSVEGTTGMNTEAFF; DNA: TGCAGCGTTGAGGGCACGACAGGGATGAACACTGAAGCTTTCTTT
size: NA; V: TRBV27; J: TRBJ2-5; D: NA; CDR3: CASSTPQGRGETQYF; DNA: TGTGCCAGCAGTACACCCCAGGGGCGCGGGGAGACCCAGTACTTC
size: NA; V: TRBV6-5; J: TRBJ1-5; D: TRBD1; CDR3: CASITTGTGKGPQHF; DNA: TGTGCCAGCATCACCACCGGGACAGGGAAGGGGCCCCAGCATTTT
size: NA; V: TRBV29-1; J: TRBJ1-1; D: TRBD1; CDR3: CSARTGRVEAFF; DNA: TGCAGCGCGAGGACAGGGAGGGTTGAAGCTTTCTTT
size: NA; V: TRBV5-1; J: TRBJ2-7; D: NA; CDR3: CASSRSPSGTGFYEQYF; DNA: TGCGCCAGCAGCCGATCCCCGAGCGGTACCGGCTTCTACGAGCAGTACTTC
size: NA; V: TRBV7-6; J: TRBJ2-5; D: TRBD1; CDR3: CASSSRFDRGHETQYF; DNA: TGTGCCAGCAGCTCCAGATTCGACAGGGGGCATGAGACCCAGTACTTC
size: few; V: TRBV28; J: TRBJ1-1; D: NA; CDR3: CASTLSLSYTEAFF; DNA: TGTGCCAGCACTTTGTCCCTATCCTACACTGAAGCTTTCTTT
size: NA; V: TRBV18; J: TRBJ1-3; D: NA; CDR3: CASSPREGNTIYF; DNA: TGTGCCAGCTCACCAAGGGAGGGGAACACCATATATTTT
size: once; V: TRBV5-1; J: TRBJ2-7; D: NA; CDR3: CASTNRESSYEQYF; DNA: TGCGCCAGCACCAACAGGGAGAGCTCCTACGAGCAGTACTTC
size: NA; V: TRBV27; J: TRBJ1-5; D: NA; CDR3: CASSFGQDNQPQHF; DNA: TGTGCCAGCAGTTTTGGGCAGGACAATCAGCCCCAGCATTTT
size: NA; V: TRBV6-1; J: TRBJ1-2; D: TRBD1; CDR3: CASGGRTGTTLANYGYTF; DNA: TGTGCCAGCGGTGGGCGGACAGGGACCACGTTGGCTAACTATGGCTACACCTTC
size: NA; V: TRBV2; J: TRBJ1-1; D: TRBD1; CDR3: CASSDRDRGVGTEAFF; DNA: TGTGCCAGCAGCGACCGGGACAGGGGTGTCGGGACTGAAGCTTTCTTT
size: NA; V: TRBV7-2; J: TRBJ2-6; D: NA; CDR3: CASSHSTGANVLTF; DNA: TGTGCCAGCAGTCACAGTACTGGGGCCAACGTCCTGACTTTC
size: NA; V: TRBV30; J: TRBJ2-7; D: TRBD1; CDR3: CAWSCSVKSTGDGFFYEQYF; DNA: TGTGCCTGGAGTTGTTCCGTCAAATCAACAGGGGACGGGTTCTTCTACGAGCAGTACTTC
size: NA; V: TRBV5-4; J: TRBJ2-1; D: TRBD2; CDR3: CASSLQGLAGATLYNEQFF; DNA: TGTGCCAGCAGCTTGCAGGGACTAGCGGGGGCTACCCTCTACAATGAGCAGTTCTTC
size: NA; V: TRBV4-1; J: TRBJ2-7; D: TRBD2; CDR3: CASSLTILAGGPQEQYF; DNA: TGCGCCAGCAGCCTCACAATACTAGCGGGGGGGCCTCAGGAGCAGTACTTC
size: NA; V: TRBV30; J: TRBJ2-1; D: TRBD2; CDR3: CAWSWWGGSYNEQFF; DNA: TGTGCCTGGAGTTGGTGGGGGGGCTCCTACAATGAGCAGTTCTTC
size: NA; V: TRBV19; J: TRBJ1-2; D: NA; CDR3: CASSFGVADGYTF; DNA: TGTGCCAGTAGCTTCGGGGTAGCGGATGGCTACACCTTC
size: NA; V: TRBV11-2; J: TRBJ2-7; D: NA; CDR3: CASSPIVRTTKYEQYF; DNA: TGTGCCAGCAGCCCGATCGTTAGGACAACAAAATACGAGCAGTACTTC
size: NA; V: TRBV29-1; J: TRBJ1-2; D: TRBD1; CDR3: CSVDGGWTGGFYGYTF; DNA: TGCAGCGTTGATGGTGGCTGGACAGGGGGATTCTATGGCTACACCTTC
size: NA; V: TRBV6-5; J: TRBJ1-3; D: TRBD1; CDR3: CASSEQGYGNTIYF; DNA: TGTGCCAGCAGTGAACAGGGGTATGGAAACACCATATATTTT
size: few; V: TRBV6-5; J: TRBJ2-1; D: TRBD2; CDR3: CASTKGGGAYNEQFF; DNA: TGTGCCAGCACCAAGGGCGGGGGGGCCTACAATGAGCAGTTCTTC
size: NA; V: TRBV7-9; J: TRBJ1-1; D: NA; CDR3: CASSPCGGYQQNTEAFF; DNA: TGTGCCAGCAGCCCTTGTGGGGGCTATCAACAGAACACTGAAGCTTTCTTT
size: NA; V: TRBV18; J: TRBJ1-2; D: TRBD1; CDR3: CASSRSGQGYSGYTF; DNA: TGTGCCAGCTCACGATCGGGACAGGGGTATTCGGGCTACACCTTC
size: NA; V: TRBV29-1; J: TRBJ1-2; D: NA; CDR3: CSVQQDGYTF; DNA: TGCAGCGTCCAACAAGATGGCTACACCTTC
size: NA; V: TRBV7-8; J: TRBJ1-1; D: NA; CDR3: CASSLMAANTEAFF; DNA: TGTGCCAGCAGCTTAATGGCGGCGAACACTGAAGCTTTCTTT
size: NA; V: TRBV13; J: TRBJ2-2; D: TRBD2; CDR3: CASSSELAGGNTGELFF; DNA: TGTGCCAGCAGCTCAGAACTAGCGGGGGGGAACACCGGGGAGCTGTTTTTT
size: NA; V: TRBV23-1; J: TRBJ2-1; D: NA; CDR3: CASSQSPDYNEQFF; DNA: TGCGCCAGCAGTCAATCGCCAGATTACAATGAGCAGTTCTTC
size: NA; V: TRBV5-1; J: TRBJ2-3; D: TRBD2; CDR3: CASVLASGGEASTDTQYF; DNA: TGCGCCAGCGTCCTAGCTAGCGGGGGGGAAGCTAGCACAGATACGCAGTATTTT
size: NA; V: TRBV6-1; J: TRBJ1-2; D: TRBD1; CDR3: CASSGTGGVGDGYTF; DNA: TGTGCCAGCAGTGGGACAGGGGGCGTAGGAGATGGCTACACCTTC
size: NA; V: TRBV10-2; J: TRBJ2-5; D: TRBD2; CDR3: CASSLGLADLGETQYF; DNA: TGCGCCAGCAGCCTGGGACTAGCGGACTTGGGGGAGACCCAGTACTTC
size: NA; V: TRBV5-8; J: TRBJ1-3; D: NA; CDR3: CASSRSEGEEDTIYF; DNA: TGTGCCAGCAGCCGATCGGAGGGAGAGGAAGACACCATATATTTT
size: NA; V: TRBV6-1; J: TRBJ2-4; D: TRBD2; CDR3: CASSEIAGVKNIQYF; DNA: TGTGCCAGCAGTGAAATAGCGGGGGTCAAAAACATTCAGTACTTC
size: NA; V: TRBV6-5; J: TRBJ1-4; D: NA; CDR3: CASSYRGTTGKLFF; DNA: TGTGCCAGCAGTTACCGCGGGACGACTGGGAAACTGTTTTTT
size: NA; V: TRBV28; J: TRBJ1-3; D: NA; CDR3: CASSFRLSGNTIYF; DNA: TGTGCCAGCAGTTTCAGACTCTCTGGAAACACCATATATTTT
size: once; V: TRBV4-2; J: TRBJ2-1; D: TRBD2; CDR3: CASSPTSGVPYNEQFF; DNA: TGTGCCAGCAGCCCGACTAGCGGGGTCCCTTACAATGAGCAGTTCTTC
size: NA; V: TRBV4-1; J: TRBJ2-7; D: NA; CDR3: CASSQDERVREQYF; DNA: TGCGCCAGCAGCCAAGATGAGAGGGTCCGCGAGCAGTACTTC
size: NA; V: TRBV9; J: TRBJ2-4; D: NA; CDR3: CASSVEDPRGVGGKNIQYF; DNA: TGTGCCAGCAGCGTAGAGGATCCGCGGGGAGTAGGTGGCAAAAACATTCAGTACTTC
size: NA; V: TRBV11-3; J: TRBJ2-3; D: NA; CDR3: CASSLETLGSKTDTQYF; DNA: TGTGCCAGCAGCTTAGAAACCTTGGGGAGCAAAACAGATACGCAGTATTTT
size: NA; V: TRBV5-6; J: TRBJ2-5; D: TRBD2; CDR3: CASSAGLAVIQETQYF; DNA: TGTGCCAGCAGCGCCGGACTAGCGGTGATCCAAGAGACCCAGTACTTC
size: NA; V: TRBV10-3; J: TRBJ2-7; D: NA; CDR3: CAISDRGPYEQYF; DNA: TGTGCCATCAGTGACAGGGGACCCTACGAGCAGTACTTC
size: NA; V: TRBV6-5; J: TRBJ1-2; D: NA; CDR3: CASTPGPNYGYTF; DNA: TGTGCCAGCACTCCGGGTCCCAACTATGGCTACACCTTC